This TCR beta chain emerged from a study of cytomegalovirus exposure and HLA in healthy donors. In regard to this clone: What it binds is not known. Other DNA sequences in the sample encode the same CDR3.

The primer mix had 60 Vbeta and 13 Jbeta primers. Sequencing used immunoSEQ multiplex PCR; TCRdb keeps in-frame clones, though not all of them. The data show 85,000 to 120,000 clones, roughly three quarters seen once. Study-level points and caveats: A later analysis reported that several of the most significant clusters appeared to be linked to common viral pathogens, among them Epstein-Barr virus. Reports credit the classifier with highly specific, highly sensitive diagnosis of cytomegalovirus status.

The V gene end was trimmed by 4 bases and the J gene end by 7 bases; junction bases not matched to a gene: 2. The CDR3 has 13 residues. Germline V gene sequence: CDR1 SGHTA, CDR2 FQGNSA. This TCR came from a male donor in good health and CMV-seropositive. The chain employs TRBV7-2 and TRBJ1-2; 11 bases agree with TRBD1. Sequencing was done on a sample of PBMCs. The CDR3 bases are TGTGCCAGCAGCTCGGGACAGGGGGGTGGCTACACCTTC. The encoded protein is CASSSGQGGGYTF.